This is a list of T cell receptor beta chains from one sample in a study of response to subunit inactivated influenza vaccine. MiXCR, applied by TCRdb to the RT-PCR reads, yields one record per CDR3 protein. This sample has 650,000 to 800,000 distinct CDR3 sequences; about 14% occur once, and the top ten carry less than 9%. Sequences were derived from PBMCs from blood, sampled 14 days before vaccination. These receptors originate from a man aged 50-60 years who received an inactivated influenza vaccine. The CDR3 runs from the conserved cysteine through the conserved F or W. Fields, in order: clone size, D gene, J gene, V gene, CDR3 DNA, CDR3 protein. D genes are given only for firm matches. Size values are once, few and many counts, or a class for expanded clones, and some rows have none.

clone size: few; D gene: NA; J gene: TRBJ2-7; V gene: TRBV27; CDR3 DNA: TGTGCCAGAACCGGGACGGAATACTACGAGCAGTACTTC; CDR3 protein: CARTGTEYYEQYF
clone size: NA; D gene: NA; J gene: TRBJ2-5; V gene: TRBV28; CDR3 DNA: TGTGCCAGCAGTTTATGGTGGAGCCCAAGGGAGACCCAGTACTTC; CDR3 protein: CASSLWWSPRETQYF
clone size: many; D gene: NA; J gene: TRBJ2-7; V gene: TRBV2; CDR3 DNA: TGTGCCAGCAGCGGGAGTGGTTACGAGCAGTACTTC; CDR3 protein: CASSGSGYEQYF
clone size: NA; D gene: NA; J gene: TRBJ2-4; V gene: TRBV5-1; CDR3 DNA: TGCGCCAGCAGCTTGACGGCATCGATTAAAAACATTCAGTACTTC; CDR3 protein: CASSLTASIKNIQYF
clone size: NA; D gene: TRBD2; J gene: TRBJ2-1; V gene: TRBV20-1; CDR3 DNA: TGCAGTGCTAGTGCCGGGACTAGCGGGAACAATGAGCAGTTCTTC; CDR3 protein: CSASAGTSGNNEQFF
clone size: many; D gene: NA; J gene: TRBJ2-5; V gene: TRBV10-1; CDR3 DNA: TGCGCCAGCAGTGAAACTGCCGGAGAGACCCAGTACTTC; CDR3 protein: CASSETAGETQYF
clone size: NA; D gene: TRBD1; J gene: TRBJ2-6; V gene: TRBV20-1; CDR3 DNA: TGCAGTGCTGACAGGGGTCTCTCTGGGGCCAACGTCCTGACTTTC; CDR3 protein: CSADRGLSGANVLTF
clone size: NA; D gene: NA; J gene: TRBJ2-7; V gene: TRBV27; CDR3 DNA: TGTGCCAGCAGTTTATCAGGGTTCAACTACGAGCAGTACTTC; CDR3 protein: CASSLSGFNYEQYF
clone size: many; D gene: NA; J gene: TRBJ2-3; V gene: TRBV6-5; CDR3 DNA: TGTGCCAGCAGTTACAGCGGAAGCACAGATACGCAGTATTTT; CDR3 protein: CASSYSGSTDTQYF
clone size: many; D gene: NA; J gene: TRBJ2-1; V gene: TRBV20-1; CDR3 DNA: TGCAGTGCCCCACGGCAGGGGGGTAATGAGCAGTTCTTC; CDR3 protein: CSAPRQGGNEQFF
clone size: many; D gene: NA; J gene: TRBJ2-1; V gene: TRBV12-3/TRBV12-4; CDR3 DNA: TGTGCCAGCAGTCCATATGAGCAGTTCTTC; CDR3 protein: CASSPYEQFF
clone size: few; D gene: NA; J gene: TRBJ2-4; V gene: TRBV28; CDR3 DNA: TGTGCCAGCAGTTTTCAGGCCGGGGGGTTGGGGGCAGACATTCAGTACTTC; CDR3 protein: CASSFQAGGLGADIQYF
clone size: few; D gene: NA; J gene: TRBJ2-3; V gene: TRBV2; CDR3 DNA: TGTGCCAGCAGTGTGGGAGTTGCAGGAGATACGCAGTATTTT; CDR3 protein: CASSVGVAGDTQYF
clone size: few; D gene: NA; J gene: TRBJ2-5; V gene: TRBV7-9; CDR3 DNA: TGTGCCAGCAGCACAGAGGCAGGTCGGGAAGAGACCCAGTACTTC; CDR3 protein: CASSTEAGREETQYF
clone size: NA; D gene: NA; J gene: TRBJ2-7; V gene: TRBV12-3/TRBV12-4; CDR3 DNA: TGTGCCAGCAGTCCCCCGGGGGCGACTATGGAGTACTTC; CDR3 protein: CASSPPGATMEYF
clone size: NA; D gene: TRBD2; J gene: TRBJ2-1; V gene: TRBV7-2; CDR3 DNA: TGTGCCAGCAGCTTAGCCCCGGGACTAGCGGGGGGGATCAATGAGCAGTTCTTC; CDR3 protein: CASSLAPGLAGGINEQFF
clone size: many; D gene: NA; J gene: TRBJ1-2; V gene: TRBV12-3/TRBV12-4; CDR3 DNA: TGTGCCAGCAGTTTGAAAGGTTCAAACTATGGCTACACCTTC; CDR3 protein: CASSLKGSNYGYTF
clone size: NA; D gene: NA; J gene: TRBJ2-7; V gene: TRBV5-1; CDR3 DNA: TGCGTCAGCAGCTTGGACGGGAGAGACTCCTACGAGCAGTACTTC; CDR3 protein: CVSSLDGRDSYEQYF
clone size: few; D gene: TRBD2; J gene: TRBJ2-1; V gene: TRBV18; CDR3 DNA: TGTGCCAGCTCGCCTACCGGGACTAGCTTTTACAATGAGCAGTTCTTC; CDR3 protein: CASSPTGTSFYNEQFF
clone size: few; D gene: NA; J gene: TRBJ2-3; V gene: TRBV21-1; CDR3 DNA: TGTGCCAGCAGCAAAGTCCCCCTAACTAGCGGGAGGGACACAGATACGCAGTATTTT; CDR3 protein: CASSKVPLTSGRDTDTQYF
clone size: few; D gene: TRBD2; J gene: TRBJ2-3; V gene: TRBV6-2/TRBV6-3; CDR3 DNA: TGTGCCAGCAGTTACTCAGCGGGGGAGGCGACAGATACGCAGTATTTT; CDR3 protein: CASSYSAGEATDTQYF
clone size: few; D gene: NA; J gene: TRBJ2-1; V gene: TRBV7-3; CDR3 DNA: TGTGCCAGCAGCTTAAATCCCCCCACAGGTTGGGCGTCGGACAATGAGCAGTTCTTC; CDR3 protein: CASSLNPPTGWASDNEQFF
clone size: few; D gene: NA; J gene: TRBJ2-3; V gene: TRBV7-2; CDR3 DNA: TGTGCCAGCAGCTTGGCCCGCAGCTTAAGCACAGATACGCAGTATTTT; CDR3 protein: CASSLARSLSTDTQYF
clone size: NA; D gene: NA; J gene: TRBJ1-5; V gene: TRBV28; CDR3 DNA: TGTGCCAGCAGTTTTTCAGCCGGGGTTAGCAATCAGCCCCAGCATTTT; CDR3 protein: CASSFSAGVSNQPQHF
clone size: NA; D gene: NA; J gene: TRBJ2-3; V gene: TRBV12-3/TRBV12-4; CDR3 DNA: TGTGCCAGCAGTTTAGGCTATACGCAGTATTTT; CDR3 protein: CASSLGYTQYF
clone size: NA; D gene: TRBD1; J gene: TRBJ1-6; V gene: TRBV5-1; CDR3 DNA: TGCGCCAGCAGCGCCACTTTTACAGGGGGCGCGAGTCCTTCACCCCTCCACTTT; CDR3 protein: CASSATFTGGASPSPLHF
clone size: NA; D gene: NA; J gene: TRBJ2-3; V gene: TRBV6-2/TRBV6-3; CDR3 DNA: TGTGCCAGCACCTCCCCCAAAGATACGCAGTATTTT; CDR3 protein: CASTSPKDTQYF
clone size: NA; D gene: TRBD2; J gene: TRBJ2-1; V gene: TRBV4-3; CDR3 DNA: TGCGCCAGCAGCCTTCGATCAGGGAGGGATGAGCAGTTCTTC; CDR3 protein: CASSLRSGRDEQFF
clone size: few; D gene: TRBD1; J gene: TRBJ2-2; V gene: TRBV12-3/TRBV12-4; CDR3 DNA: TGTGCCAGCAGCGCTTCCCCTGGTGGGACAGGCCTTAACACCGGGGAGCTGTTTTTT; CDR3 protein: CASSASPGGTGLNTGELFF
clone size: few; D gene: TRBD2; J gene: TRBJ2-1; V gene: TRBV6-5; CDR3 DNA: TGTGCCAGCAGTTACTCGACTGGGACTAGCGGGAGTAGTGAGCAGTTCTTC; CDR3 protein: CASSYSTGTSGSSEQFF
clone size: few; D gene: TRBD2; J gene: TRBJ2-1; V gene: TRBV4-1; CDR3 DNA: TGCGCCAGCAGCCAACCTACTAGCGCCCTTTACAATGAGCAGTTCTTC; CDR3 protein: CASSQPTSALYNEQFF
clone size: NA; D gene: TRBD2; J gene: TRBJ2-2; V gene: TRBV7-2; CDR3 DNA: TGTGCCAGCAGCCGGACTAGCGGGAGGGCCGGGGAGCTGTTTTTT; CDR3 protein: CASSRTSGRAGELFF
clone size: few; D gene: NA; J gene: TRBJ2-1; V gene: TRBV18; CDR3 DNA: TGTGCCAGCTCACCAGGCTGGGGGGCGAACAATGAGCAGTTCTTC; CDR3 protein: CASSPGWGANNEQFF
clone size: few; D gene: NA; J gene: TRBJ2-7; V gene: TRBV5-5; CDR3 DNA: TGTGCCAGCAGCTTGGAGGACATTTCTTACGAGCAGTACTTC; CDR3 protein: CASSLEDISYEQYF
clone size: NA; D gene: NA; J gene: TRBJ1-5; V gene: TRBV20-1; CDR3 DNA: TGCAGTGCTAGGAATGTAAATCAGCCCCAGCATTTT; CDR3 protein: CSARNVNQPQHF
clone size: few; D gene: TRBD1; J gene: TRBJ2-3; V gene: TRBV2; CDR3 DNA: TGTGCCAGCAGGTCTGGGACAGCTAGCACAGATACGCAGTATTTT; CDR3 protein: CASRSGTASTDTQYF
clone size: few; D gene: TRBD1; J gene: TRBJ1-2; V gene: TRBV7-2; CDR3 DNA: TGTGCCAGCAGCTTAGTCTACAGGGGGCATAACTATGGCTACACCTTC; CDR3 protein: CASSLVYRGHNYGYTF
clone size: NA; D gene: NA; J gene: TRBJ2-5; V gene: TRBV5-1; CDR3 DNA: TGCGCCAGCGCGGGACAGCTACAAGAGACCCAGTACTTC; CDR3 protein: CASAGQLQETQYF
clone size: few; D gene: NA; J gene: TRBJ1-4; V gene: TRBV20-1; CDR3 DNA: TGCAGTGCTATCTTCGGACACTTAGGTGAAAAACTGTTTTTT; CDR3 protein: CSAIFGHLGEKLFF
clone size: many; D gene: NA; J gene: TRBJ2-2; V gene: TRBV10-3; CDR3 DNA: TGTGCCATCAGTGAGTCGACAAGGCCAGCGAACACCGGGGAGCTGTTTTTT; CDR3 protein: CAISESTRPANTGELFF
clone size: NA; D gene: NA; J gene: TRBJ2-1; V gene: TRBV4-3; CDR3 DNA: TGCGCCAGCAGCCAAGAGGGGTACTCACCCTCCGGCAATGAGCAGTTCTTC; CDR3 protein: CASSQEGYSPSGNEQFF
clone size: many; D gene: NA; J gene: TRBJ2-1; V gene: TRBV5-1; CDR3 DNA: TGCGCCAGCAGCTTGTTTGGCGTAGGGAATGAGCAGTTCTTC; CDR3 protein: CASSLFGVGNEQFF
clone size: NA; D gene: TRBD2; J gene: TRBJ2-5; V gene: TRBV7-8; CDR3 DNA: TGTGCCAGCAGCTTACGTGGGACTAGCGACCAAGAGACCCAGTACTTC; CDR3 protein: CASSLRGTSDQETQYF
clone size: NA; D gene: TRBD1; J gene: TRBJ1-4; V gene: TRBV19; CDR3 DNA: TGTGCCAGTAGTATATGGGGGACAGCAAATGAAAAACTGTTTTTT; CDR3 protein: CASSIWGTANEKLFF
clone size: few; D gene: NA; J gene: TRBJ2-1; V gene: TRBV15; CDR3 DNA: TGTGCCACCAGCAGAGATGGAGGCCGCGGGCACTACAATGAGCAGTTCTTC; CDR3 protein: CATSRDGGRGHYNEQFF
clone size: NA; D gene: NA; J gene: TRBJ1-2; V gene: TRBV6-6; CDR3 DNA: TGTGCCAGCAGTTACTCGAACTTGTATGGCTACACCTTC; CDR3 protein: CASSYSNLYGYTF
clone size: NA; D gene: NA; J gene: TRBJ1-5; V gene: TRBV12-3/TRBV12-4; CDR3 DNA: TGTGCCAGCAGTTTAAGTGGACAGCCCCAGCATTTT; CDR3 protein: CASSLSGQPQHF
clone size: few; D gene: NA; J gene: TRBJ1-5; V gene: TRBV4-3; CDR3 DNA: TGCGCCAGCAGCCAAGAAATGGGTAGGGGGTTCCAGCCCCAGCATTTT; CDR3 protein: CASSQEMGRGFQPQHF
clone size: NA; D gene: TRBD2; J gene: TRBJ2-1; V gene: TRBV11-2; CDR3 DNA: TGTGCCAGCAGCCGGCGTTCGACTAGCGGGGGCTACAATGAGCAGTTCTTC; CDR3 protein: CASSRRSTSGGYNEQFF
clone size: NA; D gene: TRBD1; J gene: TRBJ2-5; V gene: TRBV7-2; CDR3 DNA: TGTGCCAGCAGCGGGACAGGGAGTGGAGAGACCCAGTACTTC; CDR3 protein: CASSGTGSGETQYF
clone size: NA; D gene: TRBD2; J gene: TRBJ2-7; V gene: TRBV20-1; CDR3 DNA: TGCAGTGCTAGTACTAGCGGCGCCTACGAGCAGTACTTC; CDR3 protein: CSASTSGAYEQYF
clone size: NA; D gene: TRBD2; J gene: TRBJ2-3; V gene: TRBV9; CDR3 DNA: TGTGCCAGCAGCGTAGCACCAGGGAGGGGAGATACGCAGTATTTT; CDR3 protein: CASSVAPGRGDTQYF
clone size: few; D gene: TRBD1; J gene: TRBJ2-5; V gene: TRBV7-8; CDR3 DNA: TGTGCCAGCAGCTTAGGGAGGGACAGGGGGGAGACCCAGTACTTC; CDR3 protein: CASSLGRDRGETQYF
clone size: few; D gene: TRBD2; J gene: TRBJ2-5; V gene: TRBV4-2; CDR3 DNA: TGTGCCAGCAGCCAACTGATAGGACTAGACAAAGAGACCCAGTACTTC; CDR3 protein: CASSQLIGLDKETQYF
clone size: many; D gene: TRBD2; J gene: TRBJ2-2; V gene: TRBV28; CDR3 DNA: TGTGCCAGCAGCCCTCTTCGAGCTAGCGGGGGAACCGGGGAGCTGTTTTTT; CDR3 protein: CASSPLRASGGTGELFF
clone size: few; D gene: TRBD1; J gene: TRBJ1-5; V gene: TRBV27; CDR3 DNA: TGTGCCAGCAGCCTTACAGGGGTTCGGAATCAGCCCCAGCATTTT; CDR3 protein: CASSLTGVRNQPQHF
clone size: NA; D gene: TRBD2; J gene: TRBJ2-1; V gene: TRBV20-1; CDR3 DNA: TGCAGGGGAATTGCTAGCGGGAGATCCGACAATGAGCAGTTCTTC; CDR3 protein: CRGIASGRSDNEQFF
clone size: many; D gene: TRBD2; J gene: TRBJ2-2; V gene: TRBV20-1; CDR3 DNA: TGCAGTGCGTTAGCGGGAGGGCCCACCGGGGAGCTGTTTTTT; CDR3 protein: CSALAGGPTGELFF
clone size: NA; D gene: NA; J gene: TRBJ2-7; V gene: TRBV28; CDR3 DNA: TGTGCCAGCAGTCCACAGGGTCCATTTCGCTACGAGCAGTACTTC; CDR3 protein: CASSPQGPFRYEQYF
clone size: NA; D gene: TRBD1; J gene: TRBJ2-1; V gene: TRBV12-5; CDR3 DNA: TGTGCTAGTGGTTTGCAGGGGGAGAGCTACAATGAGCAGTTCTTC; CDR3 protein: CASGLQGESYNEQFF